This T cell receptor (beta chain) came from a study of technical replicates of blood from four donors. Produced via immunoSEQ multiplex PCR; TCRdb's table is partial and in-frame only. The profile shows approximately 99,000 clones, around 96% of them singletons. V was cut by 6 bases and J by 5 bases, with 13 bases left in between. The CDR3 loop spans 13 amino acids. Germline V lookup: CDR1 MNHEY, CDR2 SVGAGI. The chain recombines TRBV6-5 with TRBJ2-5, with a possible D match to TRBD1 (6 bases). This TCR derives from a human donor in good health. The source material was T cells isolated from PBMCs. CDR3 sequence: CASSQQGWETQYF. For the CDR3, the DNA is TGTGCCAGCAGCCAACAGGGCTGGGAGACCCAGTACTTC.